Sequencing of this TCR beta chain was carried out in a study of CD8+CD57+ T cells in acquired aplastic anemia. Study as a whole: When averaged, DNA from sorted CD4+ and CD8+ cells came to 3 to 4 ug.

Sequencing involved patients with CD8+CD57+ cell expansion previously shown by flow cytometry. Every patient had severe acquired aplastic anemia. The V and J ends lost 7 bases and 18 bases respectively, with 19 bases between them. Per germline, CDR1 SQVTM and CDR2 ANQGSEA. The CDR3 has 11 residues. Profiles of TCR beta VDJ and CDR3 were generated from a genomic DNA template. TCRdb reprocessed the reads via MiXCR and lists one record per CDR3 protein. The table lists around 180,000 distinct CDR3 sequences, about half of them singletons, with over 10% in the top ten. The sequence derives from a human donor with aplastic anemia. V gene TRBV29-1 combines with J gene TRBJ1-6; no firm D call. Source material: sorted CD4+, CD8+, or CD8+CD57+ T cells (not recorded which) from PBMCs. In DNA, the CDR3 is TGCAGCGCTGCCTCGGGTGGGGAAACCCACTTT. This encodes CSAASGGETHF.